This is a list of T cell receptor beta chains from one sample in a study of blood T cell repertoires in COVID-19. Repertoires were generated with immunoSEQ multiplex PCR, while TCRdb's copy carries only in-frame clones and drops some. Seen here are under 300,000 clones, 85% to 90% observed once, and the top ten hold 2.1%. Sequences were obtained from peripheral blood. These receptors came from an older woman with COVID-19, enrolled during active disease. The CDR3 runs from the conserved cysteine through the conserved F or W. A D gene is named only where the DNA matches it firmly. Only some rows state a clone size, as once, few, many or a class for expanded clones.

cdr3_nt: TGTGCCAGCCGGGTGGGGCACGATGAAAAACTGTTTTTT
cdr3_aa: CASRVGHDEKLFF
j_call: TRBJ1-4
clone_size: once
v_call: TRBV19
d_call: -

cdr3_nt: TGTGCCAGCAGCTTAGTTAGGGGGCGCGTTTTTTCTGAAGCTTTCTTT
cdr3_aa: CASSLVRGRVFSEAFF
j_call: TRBJ1-1
clone_size: -
v_call: TRBV7-8
d_call: TRBD1

cdr3_nt: TGTGCCAGCAGGACACCCACTGAAGCTTTCTTT
cdr3_aa: CASRTPTEAFF
j_call: TRBJ1-1
clone_size: -
v_call: TRBV6-5
d_call: -

cdr3_nt: TGTGCCAGCAGTTCCAGGCAAAACACTGAAGCTTTCTTT
cdr3_aa: CASSSRQNTEAFF
j_call: TRBJ1-1
clone_size: -
v_call: TRBV27
d_call: -

cdr3_nt: TGTGCCAGCAGCGGCCATAGCACTGAAGCTTTCTTT
cdr3_aa: CASSGHSTEAFF
j_call: TRBJ1-1
clone_size: -
v_call: TRBV9
d_call: -

cdr3_nt: TGTGCCAGCAGCCTCCCACCCGGGACTAGCGGGGATACGCAGTATTTT
cdr3_aa: CASSLPPGTSGDTQYF
j_call: TRBJ2-3
clone_size: -
v_call: TRBV5-4
d_call: TRBD2

cdr3_nt: TGTGCCAGCAGTTTTTATCGGGGGGGAGCTTTCTTT
cdr3_aa: CASSFYRGGAFF
j_call: TRBJ1-1
clone_size: -
v_call: TRBV12-3/TRBV12-4
d_call: -

cdr3_nt: TGTGCCAGCAGCGATGGACTAGCGGGGGGCCACGAGCAGTACTTC
cdr3_aa: CASSDGLAGGHEQYF
j_call: TRBJ2-7
clone_size: -
v_call: TRBV7-9
d_call: TRBD2

cdr3_nt: TGTGCCAGCTCACAGGGGGAGCTCGCACCCCTCCACTTT
cdr3_aa: CASSQGELAPLHF
j_call: TRBJ1-6
clone_size: -
v_call: TRBV18
d_call: -

cdr3_nt: TGTGCCAGCAGCTCCCTTAATGAAAAACTGTTTTTT
cdr3_aa: CASSSLNEKLFF
j_call: TRBJ1-4
clone_size: -
v_call: TRBV5-6
d_call: -

cdr3_nt: TGTGCCAGCACCGGAGGCAGGAACACTGAAGCTTTCTTT
cdr3_aa: CASTGGRNTEAFF
j_call: TRBJ1-1
clone_size: -
v_call: TRBV6-5
d_call: -

cdr3_nt: TGTGCCAGCAGCCCCGAGGGGGCCGGTGGCTACACCTTC
cdr3_aa: CASSPEGAGGYTF
j_call: TRBJ1-2
clone_size: -
v_call: TRBV2
d_call: TRBD1

cdr3_nt: TGTGCCAGCAGACCTGACAGGTATAGCAATCAGCCCCAGCATTTT
cdr3_aa: CASRPDRYSNQPQHF
j_call: TRBJ1-5
clone_size: -
v_call: TRBV6-4
d_call: -

cdr3_nt: TGCGCCAGCAGCCCTGGACAGACTGATTCACCCCTCCACTTT
cdr3_aa: CASSPGQTDSPLHF
j_call: TRBJ1-6
clone_size: once
v_call: TRBV5-1
d_call: -

cdr3_nt: TGTGCCAGTAGTAACCGGGACAGCCTAAATCAGCCCCAGCATTTT
cdr3_aa: CASSNRDSLNQPQHF
j_call: TRBJ1-5
clone_size: -
v_call: TRBV19
d_call: TRBD1

cdr3_nt: TGTGCCAGCAGCCGAGAAGGGAGGAGTTTATGCGAGCAGTACTTC
cdr3_aa: CASSREGRSLCEQYF
j_call: TRBJ2-7
clone_size: -
v_call: TRBV9
d_call: -

cdr3_nt: TGCAGTGCTAGTCTAGGGGGAGTCCGTAATTCACCCCTCCACTTT
cdr3_aa: CSASLGGVRNSPLHF
j_call: TRBJ1-6
clone_size: -
v_call: TRBV20-1
d_call: -

cdr3_nt: TGCGCCAGCAGCCCGGAGGTTCGGGGGAACTATGGCTACACCTTC
cdr3_aa: CASSPEVRGNYGYTF
j_call: TRBJ1-2
clone_size: once
v_call: TRBV5-1
d_call: -

cdr3_nt: TGTGCCAGCTCACCCCTGGTGGGCAGGGGTTCGTTAGAGAACACCGGGGAGCTGTTTTTT
cdr3_aa: CASSPLVGRGSLENTGELFF
j_call: TRBJ2-2
clone_size: -
v_call: TRBV18
d_call: -

cdr3_nt: TGTGCCAGTAGCCGCAGGGGGCTGGGTCAGCCCCAGCATTTT
cdr3_aa: CASSRRGLGQPQHF
j_call: TRBJ1-5
clone_size: -
v_call: TRBV19
d_call: TRBD1

cdr3_nt: TGTGCCAGCAGCTCACAGGGGGCGCATGAGCAGTTCTTC
cdr3_aa: CASSSQGAHEQFF
j_call: TRBJ2-1
clone_size: -
v_call: TRBV13
d_call: TRBD1

cdr3_nt: TGTGCCAGCAGTGAACAGGGCGGGAGGGATCAGCCCCAGCATTTT
cdr3_aa: CASSEQGGRDQPQHF
j_call: TRBJ1-5
clone_size: once
v_call: TRBV2
d_call: -

cdr3_nt: TGCGCCAGCAGCCCGGGACAGGGCACTGAAGCTTTCTTT
cdr3_aa: CASSPGQGTEAFF
j_call: TRBJ1-1
clone_size: few
v_call: TRBV10-2
d_call: TRBD1

cdr3_nt: TGTGCCAGCAGCCGGACAGGGGGGACGAACACTGAAGCTTTCTTT
cdr3_aa: CASSRTGGTNTEAFF
j_call: TRBJ1-1
clone_size: -
v_call: TRBV9
d_call: TRBD1

cdr3_nt: TGTGCCAGCAGCCTCCGGACAGGCCTTGGGATAGATACGCAGTATTTT
cdr3_aa: CASSLRTGLGIDTQYF
j_call: TRBJ2-3
clone_size: -
v_call: TRBV7-6
d_call: TRBD1

cdr3_nt: TGTGCCAGCAGCCTCGGGACAGTCGAGACCCAGTACTTC
cdr3_aa: CASSLGTVETQYF
j_call: TRBJ2-5
clone_size: -
v_call: TRBV7-3
d_call: TRBD1

cdr3_nt: TGCGCCAGCAGCCTCGACACCCGAGATTTTGTGGCCCTCCACTTT
cdr3_aa: CASSLDTRDFVALHF
j_call: TRBJ1-6
clone_size: -
v_call: TRBV5-1
d_call: -

cdr3_nt: TGTGCCAGCAGGGGCCCCCGGACAGAACTTACTGGAAACACCATATATTTT
cdr3_aa: CASRGPRTELTGNTIYF
j_call: TRBJ1-3
clone_size: -
v_call: TRBV11-2
d_call: -

cdr3_nt: TGCAGCGTTGCGGAGGTTACTGAAGCTTTCTTT
cdr3_aa: CSVAEVTEAFF
j_call: TRBJ1-1
clone_size: -
v_call: TRBV29-1
d_call: -

cdr3_nt: TGTGCCAGCAGCTTAGCGGGGGGTACCGGGGAGCTGTTTTTT
cdr3_aa: CASSLAGGTGELFF
j_call: TRBJ2-2
clone_size: -
v_call: TRBV7-9
d_call: -

cdr3_nt: TGTGCCAGCAGCGGAGGACAGGGGCGAAACCTAAACACAGATACGCAGTATTTT
cdr3_aa: CASSGGQGRNLNTDTQYF
j_call: TRBJ2-3
clone_size: -
v_call: TRBV25-1
d_call: TRBD1

cdr3_nt: TGTGCCAGCAGCTTGGTGGGACAGGGCGGTGAAAAACTGTTTTTT
cdr3_aa: CASSLVGQGGEKLFF
j_call: TRBJ1-4
clone_size: -
v_call: TRBV5-6
d_call: TRBD1

cdr3_nt: TGTGCCAGCAGCTTAGCGCCGGACAGGGACGAGCAGTACTTC
cdr3_aa: CASSLAPDRDEQYF
j_call: TRBJ2-7
clone_size: -
v_call: TRBV7-2
d_call: TRBD1

cdr3_nt: TGTGCCAGCAGCCCCGACAGAAACTATGGCTACACCTTC
cdr3_aa: CASSPDRNYGYTF
j_call: TRBJ1-2
clone_size: -
v_call: TRBV7-2
d_call: -

cdr3_nt: TGTGCCAGCAGCTTAACACAGGGGGACTCCTACGAGCAGTACTTC
cdr3_aa: CASSLTQGDSYEQYF
j_call: TRBJ2-7
clone_size: -
v_call: TRBV7-3
d_call: TRBD1

cdr3_nt: TGTGCCAGCAGCTCCTTCCCGGGACAGGGGAATTCACCCCTCCACTTT
cdr3_aa: CASSSFPGQGNSPLHF
j_call: TRBJ1-6
clone_size: -
v_call: TRBV7-2
d_call: TRBD1

cdr3_nt: TGTGCCAGCACGAGGACTAGCGGCTCCTACGAGCAGTACTTC
cdr3_aa: CASTRTSGSYEQYF
j_call: TRBJ2-7
clone_size: once
v_call: TRBV6-6
d_call: TRBD2

cdr3_nt: TGCGCCAGCAGCTTGGCCGGGCTAGCGGGTGGGAATGAGCAGTTCTTC
cdr3_aa: CASSLAGLAGGNEQFF
j_call: TRBJ2-1
clone_size: -
v_call: TRBV5-1
d_call: TRBD2

cdr3_nt: TGTGCCAGCAGTCCATTCAGCGCCTCCTACAATGAGCAGTTCTTC
cdr3_aa: CASSPFSASYNEQFF
j_call: TRBJ2-1
clone_size: -
v_call: TRBV27
d_call: -

cdr3_nt: TGCGCCAGCAGCCAAGATGTTCGGGGGGCCCAGCCCCAGCATTTT
cdr3_aa: CASSQDVRGAQPQHF
j_call: TRBJ1-5
clone_size: -
v_call: TRBV4-3
d_call: -

cdr3_nt: TGTGCCAGCAGTGCTCTACAGGGGGAGCATGTCTACGAGCAGTACTTC
cdr3_aa: CASSALQGEHVYEQYF
j_call: TRBJ2-7
clone_size: -
v_call: TRBV28
d_call: TRBD1

cdr3_nt: TGTGCCAGCAGGTCGACAGGGGTGGATTCACCCCTCCACTTT
cdr3_aa: CASRSTGVDSPLHF
j_call: TRBJ1-6
clone_size: -
v_call: TRBV6-6
d_call: TRBD1

cdr3_nt: TGTGCCAGCAGCGGCGGGGGTGGCTCCTACAATGAGCAGTTCTTC
cdr3_aa: CASSGGGGSYNEQFF
j_call: TRBJ2-1
clone_size: -
v_call: TRBV9
d_call: TRBD2

cdr3_nt: TGTGCCATCAGTGAGTCGACCAGGGGTCAGCCCCAGCATTTT
cdr3_aa: CAISESTRGQPQHF
j_call: TRBJ1-5
clone_size: -
v_call: TRBV10-3
d_call: -

cdr3_nt: TGTGCCACCCAAGAACACCGGGACAATCAGCCCCAGCATTTT
cdr3_aa: CATQEHRDNQPQHF
j_call: TRBJ1-5
clone_size: many
v_call: TRBV19
d_call: -

cdr3_nt: TGTGCCAGCAGTCCTACCTCGACAGGGGTCACTGAAGCTTTCTTT
cdr3_aa: CASSPTSTGVTEAFF
j_call: TRBJ1-1
clone_size: -
v_call: TRBV6-5
d_call: TRBD1

cdr3_nt: TGTGCCAGGAAGGTGCCCCGGGGAGGGAGCAATCAGCCCCAGCATTTT
cdr3_aa: CARKVPRGGSNQPQHF
j_call: TRBJ1-5
clone_size: few
v_call: TRBV19
d_call: -

cdr3_nt: TGTGCCAGCAGCGTAGAAGAGGGGGCGGAACAGTACTTC
cdr3_aa: CASSVEEGAEQYF
j_call: TRBJ2-7
clone_size: -
v_call: TRBV9
d_call: TRBD1

cdr3_nt: TGCAGCGTGACAGGGGGCAATGGAAACACCATATATTTT
cdr3_aa: CSVTGGNGNTIYF
j_call: TRBJ1-3
clone_size: -
v_call: TRBV29-1
d_call: TRBD1

cdr3_nt: TGTGCCAGCAGCTTCCAGGCTGACTATGGCTACACCTTC
cdr3_aa: CASSFQADYGYTF
j_call: TRBJ1-2
clone_size: -
v_call: TRBV6-2/TRBV6-3
d_call: -

cdr3_nt: TGTGCCAGCAGCAGGGACTACCAAGAGACCCAGTACTTC
cdr3_aa: CASSRDYQETQYF
j_call: TRBJ2-5
clone_size: -
v_call: TRBV5-4
d_call: -

cdr3_nt: TGTGCCAGCAGCTTATCTAGCGGGGATCAAGGGACCCAGTACTTC
cdr3_aa: CASSLSSGDQGTQYF
j_call: TRBJ2-5
clone_size: -
v_call: TRBV7-2
d_call: TRBD2

cdr3_nt: TGTGCCAGCAGCCTGACTAGGATTGGTACAGATACGCAGTATTTT
cdr3_aa: CASSLTRIGTDTQYF
j_call: TRBJ2-3
clone_size: -
v_call: TRBV6-5
d_call: -

cdr3_nt: TGTGCCAGCAGCTTGGAGGGAGCTCGAACCTACGAGCAGTACTTC
cdr3_aa: CASSLEGARTYEQYF
j_call: TRBJ2-7
clone_size: -
v_call: TRBV5-5
d_call: -

cdr3_nt: TGTGCCAGTAGTAAAGGGCGGGACACCATATATTTT
cdr3_aa: CASSKGRDTIYF
j_call: TRBJ1-3
clone_size: many
v_call: TRBV19
d_call: -

cdr3_nt: TGTGCCAGCAGTTTATCGGGGAGTGCTAACGTACCCCTCCACTTT
cdr3_aa: CASSLSGSANVPLHF
j_call: TRBJ1-6
clone_size: -
v_call: TRBV27
d_call: -

cdr3_nt: TGTGCCAGCAGCTTGGGACAGGGAAGTACGCACTACGAGCAGTACTTC
cdr3_aa: CASSLGQGSTHYEQYF
j_call: TRBJ2-7
clone_size: -
v_call: TRBV5-4
d_call: TRBD1

cdr3_nt: TGTGCCAGCAGCCCTCATGGGCGGGCCGCGAAAGAAAAACTGTTTTTT
cdr3_aa: CASSPHGRAAKEKLFF
j_call: TRBJ1-4
clone_size: -
v_call: TRBV7-8
d_call: -